The 17 T cell receptor beta chains presented below share a single source sample, sequenced in a study of T-cell reconstitution after alpha-beta-depleted transplantation in children. For TCRbeta, the library was prepared with unique molecular identifiers. TCRdb independently ran MiXCR on the PCR reads; one entry per CDR3 protein. Of some 600,000 distinct CDR3 sequences listed, under 15% are singletons. The sample here was PBMCs, mostly from graft donor cells, taken 360 days after TCRalphabeta/CD19-depleted stem cell transplant. Receptors originate from a male patient younger than 18 who had a stem cell transplant for acute myeloid leukemia, so the T cells may come from the graft donor.

This clonotype turned up a few times. This chain joins TRBV29-1 and TRBJ2-1; 9 positions agree with TRBD2. The germline V gene encodes CDR1 SQVTM and CDR2 ANQGSEA. V lost 7 bases to trimming and J lost 12 bases; unmatched junction nucleotides: 16. The CDR3 sequence is 14 residues long. In DNA, the CDR3 is TGCAGCGCCGGAAGACTAGCGGACTACAGGCGGCAGTTCTTC. It yields the protein CSAGRLADYRRQFF.

This chain links TRBV12-3 or TRBV12-4 with TRBJ1-5, with TRBD1 identical over 9 bases. After removal of 5 bases from V and 2 bases from J, the junction contained 13 bases not matched to a gene. The CDR3 runs 18 residues. The CDR3 bases are TGTGCCAGCAGTCCCGGACAGGGGTTCAAGACTGGCAATCAGCCCCAGCATTTT. Its translation: CASSPGQGFKTGNQPQHF.

The chain has TRBV7-2 and TRBJ2-5; no clear D gene. Germline CDR1 SGHTA, CDR2 FQGNSA. CDR3 length: 13 residues. Trimming left V 5 bases short and J 0 bases short, with 7 bases between. The DNA for the CDR3 is TGTGCCAGCAGCCTTCAGTACCAAGAGACCCAGTACTTC. Translating gives CASSLQYQETQYF.

The rearrangement uses TRBV28 and TRBJ2-1; perhaps TRBD2 as D (7 bases). This CDR3 is built from 12 residues. Per germline, CDR1 MDHEN and CDR2 SYDVKM. V was clipped by 5 bases and J by 12 bases, with 14 bases between them. The CDR3 spells CASSLPGGGQFF. The CDR3 DNA reads TGTGCCAGCAGTCTCCCGGGGGGCGGGCAGTTCTTC.

Written as DNA, the CDR3 is TGTGCCAGCAGCTTAGGTCTAGCGGTCAACGAGCAGTACTTC. Translating it yields CASSLGLAVNEQYF. This rearrangement joins TRBV11-2 to TRBJ2-7; 7 bases map to TRBD2. Germline CDR1 SGHAT, CDR2 FQNNGV. The CDR3 extends over 14 amino acids. Trimming cost V 1 base and J 5 bases; bases outside gene matches: 5.

This chain joins TRBV15 and TRBJ2-3; 7 bases are shared with TRBD2. Germline CDR1 reads LNHNV; CDR2 reads YYDKDF (reference sequence). The CDR3 runs 17 residues. Trimming cost V 2 bases and J 2 bases; bases outside gene matches: 10. Written as DNA, the CDR3 is TGTGCCACCAGCAGACCTCAACTAGCGCCATTCACAGATACGCAGTATTTT. This gives the protein CATSRPQLAPFTDTQYF.

In this sample, this clonotype turned up a few times. The V gene is TRBV5-1, the J gene TRBJ2-5, with no clear D. The CDR3 is 12 residues long. Trimming shortened V by 5 bases and J by 5 bases, and 10 bases separated the two germline ends. Germline CDR1 is SGHRS and CDR2 is YFSETQ. The CDR3 nucleotides are TGCGCCAGCAGTAAGACTGGGGAGACCCAGTACTTC. Its translation: CASSKTGETQYF. The full variable domain, completed using reference TRBV5-1 and TRBJ2-5, is KAGVTQTPRYLIKTRGQQVTLSCSPISGHRSVSWYQQTPGQGLQFLFEYFSETQRNKGNFPGRFSGRQFSNSRSEMNVSTLELGDSALYLCASSKTGETQYFGPGTRLLVL.

In this sample, this clonotype turned up many times. The genes are TRBV18 and TRBJ2-7, with 8 positions matching TRBD1. V trimming: 3 bases; J trimming: 2 bases; junction bases outside the gene matches: 6. CDR1 KGHSH and CDR2 LQKENI come from the germline V gene. CDR3 length equals 15 residues. The CDR3 DNA sequence: TGTGCCAGCTCACCGATCCGGGACAGGACCTACGAGCAGTACTTC. It encodes CASSPIRDRTYEQYF.

This clonotype has more than one count but fewer than ten. The chain has TRBV20-1 and TRBJ2-7; D may be TRBD2 (6 bases). V was trimmed by 6 bases and J by 4 bases, leaving 25 bases between them. Germline CDR1 is DFQATT and CDR2 is SNEGSKA (reference sequence). The CDR3 covers 16 residues. CDR3 DNA: TGCAGTGCCATCGGAGGGGAGCGATTCCCGCCTTACGAGCAGTACTTC. The encoded protein is CSAIGGERFPPYEQYF.

This clonotype was found a few times. The chain recombines TRBV20-1 with TRBJ2-7; D is unclear. Deletions cut 0 bases from V and 3 bases from J, with 9 bases between. CDR3 length equals 13 residues. Germline V lookup: CDR1 DFQATT, CDR2 SNEGSKA (reference sequence). CDR3 amino acids: CSARDRALYEQYF. CDR3 DNA: TGCAGTGCTAGAGATCGAGCCCTCTACGAGCAGTACTTC.

This clonotype was detected many times. This chain connects TRBV7-6 to TRBJ1-1; D gene unclear. This CDR3 spans 14 amino acids. Trimming left V 5 bases short and J 1 base short, with 11 bases between. Per germline, CDR1 SGHVS and CDR2 FNYEAQ. CDR3 coding DNA: TGTGCCAGCAGCCTGGGGAAAGGGAACACTGAAGCTTTCTTT. It is translated as CASSLGKGNTEAFF. The full variable domain, rest sourced from reference TRBV7-6 and TRBJ1-1, is GAGVSQSPRYKVTKRGQDVALRCDPISGHVSLYWYRQALGQGPEFLTYFNYEAQQDKSGLPNDRFSAERPEGSISTLTIQRTEQRDSAMYRCASSLGKGNTEAFFGQGTRLTVV.

This clonotype has a handful of counts. The chain couples TRBV7-9 to TRBJ2-1; TRBD2 matches 9 bases. With 1 base clipped from V and 6 bases from J, the junction kept 4 bases outside the gene matches. This CDR3 contains 15 residues. Germline lookup yields CDR1 SEHNR and CDR2 FQNEAQ (reference sequence). The CDR3 nucleotides read TGTGCCAGCAGCTTAGACCCGGGACTAGCCAATGAGCAGTTCTTC. As protein: CASSLDPGLANEQFF. Full variable domain (outside the CDR3, taken from reference TRBV7-9 and TRBJ2-1): DTGVSQNPRHKITKRGQNVTFRCDPISEHNRLYWYRQTLGQGPEFLTYFQNEAQLEKSRLLSDRFSAERPKGSFSTLEIQRTEQGDSAMYLCASSLDPGLANEQFFGPGTRLTVL.

This clonotype was seen repeatedly, ten times or more. V is TRBV27 and J is TRBJ2-1, with a possible D match to TRBD2 (5 bases). V was pared by 1 base and J by 0 bases, with 10 bases between. Germline assignment: CDR1 MNHEY and CDR2 SMNVEV (reference sequence). The CDR3 has 16 residues. As DNA, the CDR3 is TGTGCCAGCAGTTTATGGGCGGGTAGCTCCTACAATGAGCAGTTCTTC. Translated, it gives CASSLWAGSSYNEQFF.

J is TRBJ2-1 and V is TRBV12-3 or TRBV12-4; D gene ambiguous. CDR3 size: 14 residues. Trimming removed 5 bases at V and 7 bases at J, with 15 bases between. CDR3 DNA sequence: TGTGCCAGCAGTCAGAAACAGTTTGGGAATGAGCAGTTCTTC. It translates to CASSQKQFGNEQFF.

Details on this clonotype: This may arise from a read error, as a much more abundant clone is one base away. The chain is built from TRBV7-3 and TRBJ1-3, with D uncertain. The CDR3 is 13 amino acids. From germline, CDR1 is SGHTA and CDR2 FQGTGA. The CDR3 loop reads CASGPLSGNTVYF. CDR3 bases: TGTGCCAGTGGCCCACTCTCTGGAAACACCGTATATTTT.

This clonotype was recorded at least ten times. The chain joins TRBV10-3 to TRBJ1-1; D is unclear. V lost 8 bases and J lost 4, with 14 bases in between. The CDR3 extends over 13 amino acids. Germline values: CDR1 ENHRY, CDR2 SYGVKD. CDR3 bases: TGTGCCATCGTACCGGGCCGCGGCACTGAAGCTTTCTTT. Its protein is CAIVPGRGTEAFF.

The table lists this clonotype with a few counts. The J gene is TRBJ2-7, the V gene TRBV9; 8 bases line up with TRBD2. CDR1 is SGDLS, CDR2 YYNGEE, per germline. J was trimmed by 2 bases and V by 0 bases; bases with no gene match: 4. The CDR3 contains 15 residues. For the CDR3, the DNA is TGTGCCAGCAGCGTAGAAACTAGCGGAGCCTACGAGCAGTACTTC. Amino acids: CASSVETSGAYEQYF.